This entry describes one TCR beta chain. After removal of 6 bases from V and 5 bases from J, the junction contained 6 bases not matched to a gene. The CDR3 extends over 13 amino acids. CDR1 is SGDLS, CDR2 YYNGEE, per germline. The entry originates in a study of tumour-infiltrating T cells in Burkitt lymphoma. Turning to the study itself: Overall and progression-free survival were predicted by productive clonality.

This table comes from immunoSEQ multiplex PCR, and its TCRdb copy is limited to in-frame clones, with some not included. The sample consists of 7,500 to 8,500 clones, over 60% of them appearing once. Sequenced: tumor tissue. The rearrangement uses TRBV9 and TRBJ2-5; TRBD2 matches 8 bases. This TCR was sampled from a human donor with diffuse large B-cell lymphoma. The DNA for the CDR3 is TGTGCCAGCACCCCGGGGGGGTCGGAGACCCAGTACTTC. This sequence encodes CASTPGGSETQYF.